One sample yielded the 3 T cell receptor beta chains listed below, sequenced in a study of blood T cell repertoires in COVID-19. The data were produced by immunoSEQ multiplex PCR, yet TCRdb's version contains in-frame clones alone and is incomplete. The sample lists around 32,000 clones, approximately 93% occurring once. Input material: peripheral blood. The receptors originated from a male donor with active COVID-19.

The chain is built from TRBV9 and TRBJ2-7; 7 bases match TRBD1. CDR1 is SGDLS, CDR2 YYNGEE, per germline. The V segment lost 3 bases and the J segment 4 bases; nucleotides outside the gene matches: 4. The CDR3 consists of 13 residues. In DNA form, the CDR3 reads TGTGCCAGCAGCGAGACGGACAGGTACGAGCAGTACTTC. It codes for CASSETDRYEQYF. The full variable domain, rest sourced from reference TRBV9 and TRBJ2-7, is DSGVTQTPKHLITATGQRVTLRCSPRSGDLSVYWYQQSLDQGLQFLIQYYNGEERAKGNILERFSAQQFPDLHSELNLSSLELGDSALYFCASSETDRYEQYFGPGTRLTVT.

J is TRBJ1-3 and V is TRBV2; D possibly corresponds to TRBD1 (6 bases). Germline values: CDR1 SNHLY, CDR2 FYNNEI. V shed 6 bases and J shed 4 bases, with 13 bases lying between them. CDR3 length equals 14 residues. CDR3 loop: CASRYRAGGNTIYF. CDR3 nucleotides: TGTGCCAGCAGGTACAGGGCCGGGGGAAACACCATATATTTT.

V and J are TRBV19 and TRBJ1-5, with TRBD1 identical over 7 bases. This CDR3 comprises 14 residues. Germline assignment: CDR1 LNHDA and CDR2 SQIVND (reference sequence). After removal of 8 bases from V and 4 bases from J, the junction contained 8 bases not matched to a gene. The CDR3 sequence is CASRDRAQNQPQHF. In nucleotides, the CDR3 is TGTGCCAGTCGAGACAGGGCCCAGAATCAGCCCCAGCATTTT.